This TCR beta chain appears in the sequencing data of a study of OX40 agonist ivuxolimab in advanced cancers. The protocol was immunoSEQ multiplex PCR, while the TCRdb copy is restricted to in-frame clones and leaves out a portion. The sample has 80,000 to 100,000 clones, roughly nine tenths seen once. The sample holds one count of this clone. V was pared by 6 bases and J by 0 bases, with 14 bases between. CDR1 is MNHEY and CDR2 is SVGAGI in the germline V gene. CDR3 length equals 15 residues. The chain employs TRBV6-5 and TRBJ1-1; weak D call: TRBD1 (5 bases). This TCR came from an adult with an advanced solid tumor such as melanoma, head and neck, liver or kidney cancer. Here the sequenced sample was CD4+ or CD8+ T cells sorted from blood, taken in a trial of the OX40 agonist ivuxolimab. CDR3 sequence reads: CASRSQVPMNTEAFF. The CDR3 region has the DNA TGTGCCAGCAGGTCACAGGTCCCAATGAACACTGAAGCTTTCTTT.